This T cell receptor beta chain was recorded in a study of cytomegalovirus exposure and HLA in healthy donors. The PCR ran on 60 Vbeta and 13 Jbeta primers. Sequencing was performed with immunoSEQ multiplex PCR; in TCRdb, only in-frame clones are kept and a portion is missing. Here the sample spans 150,000 to 200,000 clones, around 80% being singletons. The source of this sequence is a woman aged 25 to 39 in good health and CMV-seropositive. Sample: PBMCs.

The CDR3 is CASSQGGVGYGYTF. The CDR3 DNA reads as TGTGCCAGCAGTCAAGGGGGCGTGGGCTATGGCTACACCTTC. V is TRBV28 and J is TRBJ1-2; TRBD1 agrees at 7 bases. V gave up 5 bases and J gave up 4 bases; unmatched junction bases: 7. Looked up from germline, CDR1 is MDHEN and CDR2 is SYDVKM. The CDR3 loop spans 14 amino acids.